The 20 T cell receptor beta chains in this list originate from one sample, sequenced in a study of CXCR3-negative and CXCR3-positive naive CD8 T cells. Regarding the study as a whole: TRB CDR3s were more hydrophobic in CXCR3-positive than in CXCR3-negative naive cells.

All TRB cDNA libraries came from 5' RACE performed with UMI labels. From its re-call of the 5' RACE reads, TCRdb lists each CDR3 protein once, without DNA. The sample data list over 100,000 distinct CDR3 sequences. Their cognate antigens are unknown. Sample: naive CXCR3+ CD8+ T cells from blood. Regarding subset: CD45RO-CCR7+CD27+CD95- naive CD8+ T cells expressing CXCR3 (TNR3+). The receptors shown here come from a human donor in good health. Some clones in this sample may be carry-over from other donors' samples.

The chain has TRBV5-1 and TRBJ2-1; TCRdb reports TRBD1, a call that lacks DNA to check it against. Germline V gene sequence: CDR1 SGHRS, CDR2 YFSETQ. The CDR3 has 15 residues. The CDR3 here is CASSLRAGGKNEQFF.

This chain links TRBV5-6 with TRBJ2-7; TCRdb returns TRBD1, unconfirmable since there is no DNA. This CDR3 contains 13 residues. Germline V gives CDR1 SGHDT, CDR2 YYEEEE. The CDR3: CASSPTGIYEQYF.

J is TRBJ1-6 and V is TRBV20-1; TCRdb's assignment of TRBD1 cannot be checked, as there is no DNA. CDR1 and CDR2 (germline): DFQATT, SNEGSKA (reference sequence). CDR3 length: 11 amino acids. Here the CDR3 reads CSAGQGTGLHF.

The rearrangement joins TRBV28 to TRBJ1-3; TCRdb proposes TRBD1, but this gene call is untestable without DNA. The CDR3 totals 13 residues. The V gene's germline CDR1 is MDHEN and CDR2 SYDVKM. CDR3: CASSLGRGNTIYF.

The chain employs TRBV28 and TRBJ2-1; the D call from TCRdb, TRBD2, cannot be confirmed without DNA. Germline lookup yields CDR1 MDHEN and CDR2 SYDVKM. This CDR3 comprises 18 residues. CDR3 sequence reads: CASRLLAGGSVSYNEQFF.

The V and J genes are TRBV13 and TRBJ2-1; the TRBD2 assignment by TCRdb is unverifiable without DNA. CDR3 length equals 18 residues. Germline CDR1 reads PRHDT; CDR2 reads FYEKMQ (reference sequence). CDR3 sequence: CASSPRTSGGAPYNEQFF.

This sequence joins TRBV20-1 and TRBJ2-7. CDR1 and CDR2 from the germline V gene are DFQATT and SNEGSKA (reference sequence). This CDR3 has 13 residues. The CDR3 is CSARRSDDYEQYF.

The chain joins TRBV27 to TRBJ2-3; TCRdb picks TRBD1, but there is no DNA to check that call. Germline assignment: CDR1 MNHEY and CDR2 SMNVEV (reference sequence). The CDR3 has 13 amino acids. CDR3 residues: CATVPGTTDTQYF.

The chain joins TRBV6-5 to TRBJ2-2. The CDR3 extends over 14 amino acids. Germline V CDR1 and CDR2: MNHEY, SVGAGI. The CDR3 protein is CASSYESNTGELFF.

This CDR3 reads CASKGTGGGHDNEQFF. The genes are TRBV12-3 or TRBV12-4 and TRBJ2-1; TCRdb's D gene call, TRBD1, goes unchecked for lack of DNA. The CDR3 contains 16 residues.

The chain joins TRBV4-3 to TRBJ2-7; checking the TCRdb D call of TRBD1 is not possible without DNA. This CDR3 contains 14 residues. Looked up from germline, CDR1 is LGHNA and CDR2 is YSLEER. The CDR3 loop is CASSQEGGADEQYF.

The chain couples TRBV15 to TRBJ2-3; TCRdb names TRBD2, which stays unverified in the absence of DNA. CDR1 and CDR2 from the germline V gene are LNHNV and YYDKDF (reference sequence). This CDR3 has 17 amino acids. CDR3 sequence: CATSYTRGGSLTDTQYF.

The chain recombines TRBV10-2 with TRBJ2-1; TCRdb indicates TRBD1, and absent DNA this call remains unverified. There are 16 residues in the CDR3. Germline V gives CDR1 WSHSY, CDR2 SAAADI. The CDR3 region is CASSGAPGDYHNEQFF.

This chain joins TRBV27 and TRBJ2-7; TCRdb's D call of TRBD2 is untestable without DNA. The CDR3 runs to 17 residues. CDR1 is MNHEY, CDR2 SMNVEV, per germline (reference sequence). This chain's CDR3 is CASSLTGLAGETYEQYF.

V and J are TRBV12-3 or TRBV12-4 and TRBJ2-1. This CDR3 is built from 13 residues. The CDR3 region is CASSVVRSNEQFF.

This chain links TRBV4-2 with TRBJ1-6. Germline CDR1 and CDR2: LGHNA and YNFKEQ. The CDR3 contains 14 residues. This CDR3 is CASSHPEDGSPLHF.

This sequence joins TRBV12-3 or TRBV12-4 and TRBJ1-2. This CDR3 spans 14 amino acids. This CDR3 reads CASSSDGYNYGYTF.

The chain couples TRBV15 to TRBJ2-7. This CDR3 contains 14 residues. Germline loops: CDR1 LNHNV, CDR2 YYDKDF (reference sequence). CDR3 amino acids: CATSAGRTSYEQYF.

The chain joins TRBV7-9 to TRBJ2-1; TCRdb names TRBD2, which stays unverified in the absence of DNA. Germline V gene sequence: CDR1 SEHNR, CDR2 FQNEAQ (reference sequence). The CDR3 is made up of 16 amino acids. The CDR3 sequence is CASSLRSGANYNEQFF.

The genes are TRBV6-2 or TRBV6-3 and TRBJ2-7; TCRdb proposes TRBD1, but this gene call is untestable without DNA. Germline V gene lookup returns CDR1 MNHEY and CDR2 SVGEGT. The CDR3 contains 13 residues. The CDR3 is CASNGQGTYEQYF.